This T cell receptor (beta chain) was retrieved from a study of regulatory T cells in long-lasting Graves disease. The TCR beta library used iRepertoire HTBI primers with Arm-PCR amplification of CDR3. MiXCR, applied by TCRdb to the multiplex PCR reads, yields one record per CDR3 protein. This sample has roughly 260,000 distinct CDR3 sequences, with 15% to 20% found just once. Time point noted: newly diagnosed GD, antithyroid drugs for less than 3 months. The TCR library used RNA extracted from PBMCs. The table lists this clonotype with many counts. In germline, CDR1 is SGHRS, CDR2 YFSETQ. V dropped 4 bases and J dropped 6; count of bases not matched to a gene: 10. The CDR3 runs 16 residues. These data are also associated with another study on T cells in Graves' hyperthyroidism and ophthalmopathy.

This receptor was identified in a woman aged 30 to 39 with Graves disease. This rearrangement joins TRBV5-1 to TRBJ2-3, with 11 bases fitting TRBD2. The specimen comprised peripheral blood mononuclear cells (PBMCs), sampled at new diagnosis, from a patient treated with antithyroid drugs. The CDR3 is CASSLGTSGLGDTQYF. The DNA of the CDR3 is TGCGCCAGCAGCCTCGGGACTAGCGGCCTAGGGGATACGCAGTATTTT.